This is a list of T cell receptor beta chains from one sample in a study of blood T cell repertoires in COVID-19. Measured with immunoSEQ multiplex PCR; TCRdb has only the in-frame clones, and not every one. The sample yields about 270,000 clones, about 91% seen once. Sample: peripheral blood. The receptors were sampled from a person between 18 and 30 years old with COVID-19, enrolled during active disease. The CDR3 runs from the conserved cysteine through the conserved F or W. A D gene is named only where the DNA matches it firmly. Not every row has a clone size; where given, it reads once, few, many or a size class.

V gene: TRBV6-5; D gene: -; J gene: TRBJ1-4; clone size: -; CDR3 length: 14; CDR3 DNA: TGTGCCAGCAGTTACACCGGGGCTAATGAAAAACTGTTTTTT; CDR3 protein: CASSYTGANEKLFF
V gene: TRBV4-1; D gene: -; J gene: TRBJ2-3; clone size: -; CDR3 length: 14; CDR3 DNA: TGCGCCAGCAGCCAAGAAAGCCTGCGGGATACGCAGTATTTT; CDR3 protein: CASSQESLRDTQYF
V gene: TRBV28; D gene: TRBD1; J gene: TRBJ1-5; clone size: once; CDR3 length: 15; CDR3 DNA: TGTGCCAGCAGTCCGGACAGGGGGCTGGATCAGCCCCAGCATTTT; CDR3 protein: CASSPDRGLDQPQHF
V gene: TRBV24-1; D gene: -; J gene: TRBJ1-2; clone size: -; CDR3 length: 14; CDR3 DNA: TGTGCCACCAGTGATCAGGACAGCAACTATGGCTACACCTTC; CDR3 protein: CATSDQDSNYGYTF
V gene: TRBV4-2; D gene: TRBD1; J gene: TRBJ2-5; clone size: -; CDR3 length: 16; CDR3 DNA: TGTGCCAGCAGCCAAGTCCAACGTCCAGGGGGAGAGACCCAGTACTTC; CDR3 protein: CASSQVQRPGGETQYF
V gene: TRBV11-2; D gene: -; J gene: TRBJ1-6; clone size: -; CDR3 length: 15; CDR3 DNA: TGTGCCAGCACCTTCCGGGGTGTCAGAAATTCACCCCTCCACTTT; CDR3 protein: CASTFRGVRNSPLHF
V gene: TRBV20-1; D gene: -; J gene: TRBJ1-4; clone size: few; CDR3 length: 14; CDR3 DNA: TGCAGTGCTAGTCCCCAGGGATCTAATGAAAAACTGTTTTTT; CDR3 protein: CSASPQGSNEKLFF
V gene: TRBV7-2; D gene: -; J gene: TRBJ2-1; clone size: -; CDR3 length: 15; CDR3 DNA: TGTGCCAGCAGCTGGGGACAAAGCTCCTACAATGAGCAGTTCTTC; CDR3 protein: CASSWGQSSYNEQFF
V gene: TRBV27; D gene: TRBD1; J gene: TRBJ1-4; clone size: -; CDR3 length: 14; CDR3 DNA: TGTGCCAGCAGTTTGATACAGGGGGAGGAAAAACTGTTTTTT; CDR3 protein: CASSLIQGEEKLFF
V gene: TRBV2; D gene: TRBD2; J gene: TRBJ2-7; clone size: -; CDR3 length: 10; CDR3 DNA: TGTGCCAGCAAAGGCGGGGGGCAGTACTTC; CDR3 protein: CASKGGGQYF
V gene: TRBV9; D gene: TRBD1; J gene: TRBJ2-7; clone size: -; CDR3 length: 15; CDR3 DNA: TGTGCCAGCAGCGCGACGATCAGGGGGCTAGACGAGCAGTACTTC; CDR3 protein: CASSATIRGLDEQYF
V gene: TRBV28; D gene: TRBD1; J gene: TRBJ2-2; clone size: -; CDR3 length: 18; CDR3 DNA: TGTGCCAGCAGTTTTTCTCGCACCGGGACAGTTAACACCGGGGAGCCGTTTTTT; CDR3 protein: CASSFSRTGTVNTGEPFF
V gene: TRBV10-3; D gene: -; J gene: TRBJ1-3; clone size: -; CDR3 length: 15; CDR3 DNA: TGTGCCGTCCAGGACAGCGTGAGCTCTGGAAACACCATATATTTT; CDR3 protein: CAVQDSVSSGNTIYF
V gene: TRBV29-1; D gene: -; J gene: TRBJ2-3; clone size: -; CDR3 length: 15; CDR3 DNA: TGCAGCGTCCAGACCCCGGAGATCCGCACAGATACGCAGTATTTT; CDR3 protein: CSVQTPEIRTDTQYF
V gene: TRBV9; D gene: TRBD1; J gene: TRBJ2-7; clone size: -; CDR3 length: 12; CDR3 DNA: TGTGCCAGCAGCGTGGCAGGGGGCGCGCAGTACTTC; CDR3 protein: CASSVAGGAQYF